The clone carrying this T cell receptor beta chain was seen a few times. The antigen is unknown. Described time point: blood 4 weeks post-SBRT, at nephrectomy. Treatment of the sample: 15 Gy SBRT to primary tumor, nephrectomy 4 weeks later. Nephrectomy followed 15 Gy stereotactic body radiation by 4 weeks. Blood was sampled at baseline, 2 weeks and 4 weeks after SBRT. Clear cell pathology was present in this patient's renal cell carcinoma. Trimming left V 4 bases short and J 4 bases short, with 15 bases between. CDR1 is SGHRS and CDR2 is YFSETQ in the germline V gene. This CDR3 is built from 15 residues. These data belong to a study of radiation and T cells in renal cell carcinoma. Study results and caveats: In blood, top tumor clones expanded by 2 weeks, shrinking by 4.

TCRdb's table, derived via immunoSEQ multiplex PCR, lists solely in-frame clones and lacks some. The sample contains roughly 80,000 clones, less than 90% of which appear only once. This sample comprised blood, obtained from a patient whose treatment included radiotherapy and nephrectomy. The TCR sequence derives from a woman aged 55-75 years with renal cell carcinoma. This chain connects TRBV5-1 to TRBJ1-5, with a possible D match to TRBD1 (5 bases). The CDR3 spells CASSVQGTPNQPQHF. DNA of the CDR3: TGCGCCAGCAGCGTCCAGGGCACCCCAAATCAGCCCCAGCATTTT.